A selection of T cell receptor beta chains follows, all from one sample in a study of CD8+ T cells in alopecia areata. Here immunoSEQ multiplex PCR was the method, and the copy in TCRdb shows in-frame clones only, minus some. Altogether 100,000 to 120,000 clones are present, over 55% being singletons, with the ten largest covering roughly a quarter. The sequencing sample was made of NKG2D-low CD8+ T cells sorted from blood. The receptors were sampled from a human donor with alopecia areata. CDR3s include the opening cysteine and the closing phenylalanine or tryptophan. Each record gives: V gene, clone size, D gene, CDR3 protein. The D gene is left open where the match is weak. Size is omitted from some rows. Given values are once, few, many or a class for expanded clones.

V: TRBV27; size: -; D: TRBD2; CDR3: CASSTSGSLVNEQFF
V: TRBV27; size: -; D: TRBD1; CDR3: CASSLLPGQGNAYEQYF
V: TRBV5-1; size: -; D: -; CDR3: CASSLDLVMNTEAFF
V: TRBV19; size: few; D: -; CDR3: CASYQWTGELFF
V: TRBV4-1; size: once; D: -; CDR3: CASSIRDTSYEQYF
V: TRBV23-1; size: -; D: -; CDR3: CASSEEFGYTF
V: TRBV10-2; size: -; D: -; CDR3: CASSVGGTEAFF
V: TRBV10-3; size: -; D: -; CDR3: CAILDRELETQYF
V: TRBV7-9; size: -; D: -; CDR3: CASSLDRNKNIQYF
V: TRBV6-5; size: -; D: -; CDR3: CAVEGTYTGELFF
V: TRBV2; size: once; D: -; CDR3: CASSFGRVEQYF
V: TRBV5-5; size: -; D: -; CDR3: CASSLLGGFQETQYF
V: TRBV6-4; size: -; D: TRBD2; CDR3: CASSPVAGGGYEQFF
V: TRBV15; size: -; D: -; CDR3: CATSRTSEGYEQYF
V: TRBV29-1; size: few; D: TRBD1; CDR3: CSVQGNEQYF
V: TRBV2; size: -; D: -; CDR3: CASRPTGMSQPQHF
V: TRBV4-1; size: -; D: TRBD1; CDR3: CASSQVGQGPETQYF
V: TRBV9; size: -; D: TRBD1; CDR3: CASSVEGGDSYEAFF
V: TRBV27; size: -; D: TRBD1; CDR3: CASQGQGAYEQYF
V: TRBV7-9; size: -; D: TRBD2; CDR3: CASSSSSGTSAYEQYF
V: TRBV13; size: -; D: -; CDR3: CASSPQGLEREQFF
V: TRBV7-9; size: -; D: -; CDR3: CASSLAGPGEQYF
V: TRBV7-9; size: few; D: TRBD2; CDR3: CASGGRGPNEQYF
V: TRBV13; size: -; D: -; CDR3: CASSLGTENEQFF
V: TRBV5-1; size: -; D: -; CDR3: CASSLEGTQTSTDTQYF
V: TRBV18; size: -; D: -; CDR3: CASSPKGPEAYEQYF
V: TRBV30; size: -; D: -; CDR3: CASSLLRGSYEQYF
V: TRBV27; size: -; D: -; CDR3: CASSLFWEDSTDTQYF
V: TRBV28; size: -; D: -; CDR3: CASSLYLGNQPQHF
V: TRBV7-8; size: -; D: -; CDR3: CASSLAGAAGREQYF
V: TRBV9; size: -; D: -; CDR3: CASSLTSGVTEAFF
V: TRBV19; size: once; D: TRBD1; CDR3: CASSFGTGTSLRFPYEQYF
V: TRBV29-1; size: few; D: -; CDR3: CSVTRPGAAYNEQFF
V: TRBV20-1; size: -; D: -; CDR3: CSAPGQETQYF
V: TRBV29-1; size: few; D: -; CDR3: CSVKNVTRNTGELFF
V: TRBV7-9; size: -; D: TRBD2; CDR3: CASSGVREGYYEQYF
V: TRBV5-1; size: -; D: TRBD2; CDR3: CASSLTSGASYNEQFF
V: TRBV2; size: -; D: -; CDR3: CASSPLPPSADTEAFF
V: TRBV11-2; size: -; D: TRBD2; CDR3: CASSLVAGGRYNEQFF
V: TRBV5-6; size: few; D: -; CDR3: CASSLGGATNEKLFF
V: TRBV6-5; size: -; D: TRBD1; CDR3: CASRQGAYNEQFF
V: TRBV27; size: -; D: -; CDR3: CASSLTGTYEQYF
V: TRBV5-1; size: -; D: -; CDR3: CASRLASEQYF
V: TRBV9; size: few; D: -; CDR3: CASSVALGTPNTGELFF
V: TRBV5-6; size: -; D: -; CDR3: CASSSGNVGTQYF
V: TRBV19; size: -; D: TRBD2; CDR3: CASSLTSGSLNEQFF
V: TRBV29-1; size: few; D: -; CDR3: CSALSDKNYGYTF